The clone carrying this T cell receptor beta chain is termed medium-sized (0.01 to 0.1%). What it binds is unknown. Authors' methods: Clinicopathological groups differed in CDR3, with these differences serving to build a distant-metastasis classifier for papillary thyroid cancer. With MiXCR, TCRdb reprocessed the PCR reads. TCRdb, not the original authors, processed these V and J calls. This sample has around 35,000 clones, with about 15% found just once. This record comes from a study of metastatic and nonmetastatic thyroid tumors. About the study: Comparison of repertoires was carried out across blood and tumor or nodule tissue from malignant and benign thyroid patients.

Study outcomes and limitations: Benign nodules were reported to have significantly lower TCR beta diversity than malignant thyroid tumors, in blood and tumor.

The germline V and J ends were trimmed by 0 bases and 6 bases, with 6 bases remaining between them. CDR1 is MGHRA and CDR2 is YSYEKL in the germline V gene. This CDR3 has 13 amino acids. Among the patients, none had received any treatment before thyroid surgery. This receptor was identified in a female donor with papillary thyroid cancer or a benign thyroid nodule (not recorded which). Some clones in this sample may be carry-over from other donors' samples. The chain combines TRBV4-1 with TRBJ1-5, with a tentative D call TRBD1 (5 bases). The sample was blood. The CDR3 DNA is TGCGCCAGCAGCCAAGATAGGGGTCAGCCCCAGCATTTT. This translates into CASSQDRGQPQHF.